The present TCR beta chain was sequenced within a study of cytomegalovirus exposure and HLA in healthy donors. Study conclusions and caveats: In the roughly 130 validation repertoires, a later analysis found that first-cohort TCR clusters tended to co-occur. TCR beta chains numbering more than 150 were designated cytomegalovirus-associated. Cytomegalovirus status was reportedly diagnosed by the classifier with high specificity and sensitivity.

On this clone itself: Its antigen remains unknown.

With V trimmed by 7 bases and J by 6 bases, 9 bases remained unmatched. CDR1 and CDR2 from the germline V gene are LGHNT and FRNRAP. The CDR3 loop spans 15 amino acids. Libraries were prepared by immunoSEQ multiplex PCR; TCRdb keeps only in-frame clonotypes and omits some of them. Here the sample spans roughly 120,000 clones, 86% being singletons. The clonotype comes from a man younger than 35 in good health and CMV-seronegative. The sequenced sample consisted of PBMCs. The chain recombines TRBV12-5 with TRBJ1-6, with 7 bases fitting TRBD1. CDR3 amino acids: CASAATGLANSPLHF. CDR3 sequence (DNA): TGTGCTAGTGCCGCGACAGGGCTTGCTAATTCACCCCTCCACTTT.